The 13 T cell receptor beta chains below were found in one sample sequenced in a study of cytomegalovirus exposure and HLA in healthy donors. PCR involved 60 Vbeta and 13 Jbeta primers. The repertoire was sequenced with immunoSEQ multiplex PCR; TCRdb's copy has only in-frame clones and lacks some. The sample includes approximately 120,000 clones, 75% to 85% of them seen just once. Sequencing was done on a sample of PBMCs. These TCRs come from a man in his fifties or sixties in good health and CMV-seronegative.

V usage is TRBV5-4 and J usage is TRBJ1-4; weak D call: TRBD1 (5 bases). This CDR3 has 14 residues. Trimming cost V 4 bases and J 7 bases, with 14 bases left between them. Per the germline V gene, CDR1 is SGHNT and CDR2 is YYREEE (reference sequence). CDR3 coding DNA: TGTGCCAGCAGCACCGGACAAATACGTGAAAAACTGTTTTTT. Residues: CASSTGQIREKLFF.

The rearrangement joins TRBV5-3 to TRBJ2-6; possible D gene TRBD1, 6 bases. TRBV5-3 is identified as an open reading frame with a role that is uncertain. This CDR3 spans 16 amino acids. The V and J ends lost 4 bases and 4 bases respectively, with 15 bases between them. The CDR3 protein is CARSPDRTRGANVLTF. The CDR3 DNA follows: TGTGCCAGAAGCCCCGACAGGACTCGGGGGGCCAACGTCCTGACTTTC.

The CDR3 reads CASSELSGSNQPQHF. DNA of the CDR3: TGTGCCAGCAGTGAATTGTCAGGGAGCAATCAGCCCCAGCATTTT. The genes are TRBV2 and TRBJ1-5, with D perhaps matching TRBD1 (5 bases). The CDR3 sequence is 15 residues long. The germline V and J ends were trimmed by 2 bases and 1 base, with 9 bases remaining between them. Germline V gene data show CDR1 as SNHLY and CDR2 as FYNNEI. Based on the CDR3 plus reference TRBV2 and TRBJ1-5, the full variable domain is EPEVTQTPSHQVTQMGQEVILRCVPISNHLYFYWYRQILGQKVEFLVSFYNNEISEKSEIFDDQFSVERPDGSNFTLKIRSTKLEDSAMYFCASSELSGSNQPQHFGDGTRLSIL.

The V gene is TRBV15, the J gene TRBJ2-1; TRBD2 agrees at 11 bases. This CDR3 contains 13 residues. The V gene end was trimmed by 1 base and the J gene end by 15 bases; junction bases not matched to a gene: 5. Germline assignment: CDR1 LNHNV and CDR2 YYDKDF (reference sequence). The CDR3 reads CATSRGLAGFGFF. Written as DNA, the CDR3 is TGTGCCACCAGCAGAGGACTAGCGGGGTTTGGGTTCTTC.

This chain uses TRBV6-6 with TRBJ1-5; D might be TRBD1 (6 bases). This CDR3 has 13 residues. CDR1 MNHNY and CDR2 SVGAGI come from the germline V gene (reference sequence). Trimming took off 7 bases at V and 4 bases at J, with 11 bases between the two ends. This chain's CDR3 is CASNNRENQPQHF. DNA of the CDR3: TGTGCCAGCAACAACAGGGAAAATCAGCCCCAGCATTTT.

The gene calls are TRBV6-1 and TRBJ1-5; 7 nucleotides line up with TRBD1. Germline values: CDR1 MNHNS, CDR2 SASEGT. V lost 4 bases and J lost 7; bases outside the gene matches: 16. This CDR3 has 17 residues. Here the CDR3 reads CASSGTDRDEARQPQHF. In DNA, the CDR3 is TGTGCCAGCAGTGGGACCGACAGGGATGAGGCTCGGCAGCCCCAGCATTTT.

This clone turned up a few times. V and J are TRBV4-1 and TRBJ1-6; D possibly corresponds to TRBD1 (5 bases). CDR1 MGHRA and CDR2 YSYEKL come from the germline V gene. This CDR3 is built from 14 residues. V was pared by 5 bases and J by 7 bases, with 12 bases between. CDR3 in DNA: TGCGCCAGCAGCGTCGGGACTGTGAATTCACCCCTCCACTTT. Its protein product is CASSVGTVNSPLHF.

The V call is TRBV5-1, the J call TRBJ1-6, with TRBD1 matching 8 bases. This CDR3 comprises 14 residues. Trimming took 5 bases from V and 8 from J; bases not matched to a gene: 6. Germline CDR1 reads SGHRS; CDR2 reads YFSETQ. CDR3: CASRLTGGDSPLHF. CDR3 DNA: TGCGCCAGCAGGCTAACAGGGGGGGATTCACCCCTCCACTTT.

This chain links TRBV2 with TRBJ2-2, with 7 bases aligning to TRBD2. The CDR3 extends over 14 amino acids. The ends lost 6 bases at V and 2 bases at J; junction bases unmatched: 3. Germline V lookup: CDR1 SNHLY, CDR2 FYNNEI. The CDR3 here is CASSREGNTGELFF. DNA of the CDR3: TGTGCCAGCAGCAGGGAGGGCAACACCGGGGAGCTGTTTTTT.

The genes are TRBV9 and TRBJ1-1, with a tentative D call TRBD1 (5 bases). CDR1 is SGDLS and CDR2 is YYNGEE in the germline V gene. This CDR3 region has 12 residues. Trimming shortened V by 4 bases and J by 6 bases, and 10 bases separated the two germline ends. The chain's CDR3 is CASSLQGAEAFF. In nucleotides, the CDR3 is TGTGCCAGCAGCCTCCAAGGGGCTGAAGCTTTCTTT.

The chain carries TRBV2 and TRBJ1-5; no clear D. Looked up from germline, CDR1 is SNHLY and CDR2 is FYNNEI. Trimming pared 1 base from V and 4 bases from J, leaving 8 bases between. The CDR3 covers 14 residues. CDR3: CASSEVTVNQPQHF. CDR3 bases: TGTGCCAGCAGTGAAGTTACAGTAAATCAGCCCCAGCATTTT. The full variable domain, in which reference TRBV2 and TRBJ1-5 provide the parts outside the CDR3, is EPEVTQTPSHQVTQMGQEVILRCVPISNHLYFYWYRQILGQKVEFLVSFYNNEISEKSEIFDDQFSVERPDGSNFTLKIRSTKLEDSAMYFCASSEVTVNQPQHFGDGTRLSIL.

V and J are TRBV14 and TRBJ2-7, with D perhaps TRBD1 (6 bases). The CDR3 contains 13 residues. Germline V gene sequence: CDR1 SGHDN, CDR2 FVKESK. V was clipped by 4 bases and J by 6 bases, with 13 bases between them. The CDR3 DNA reads as TGTGCCAGCAGCCGAAACAGGGATCGCGAGCAGTACGTC. This codes for CASSRNRDREQYV.

The chain couples TRBV6-6 to TRBJ2-1, with D perhaps matching TRBD2 (5 bases). Trimming shortened V by 4 bases and J by 8 bases, and 15 bases separated the two germline ends. Per the germline V gene, CDR1 is MNHNY and CDR2 is SVGAGI (reference sequence). The CDR3 covers 14 residues. The CDR3 nucleotides read TGTGCCAGCAGTTCCCAGAGATTTAGCGATGAGCAGTTCTTC. Translating gives CASSSQRFSDEQFF.